This note documents a single T cell receptor (beta chain) sequence. Its antigen is still unknown. The data originate from a study of T-cell memory formation after mild COVID-19. The length of the CDR3 is 15 residues. Deletions cut 0 bases from V and 0 bases from J, with 8 bases between. In germline, CDR1 is SGHDN, CDR2 FVKESK. Study-level results: In second-wave clones peaking day 37, SARS-CoV-2 specificity remained unconfirmed.

TCRdb re-derived calls from the 5' RACE reads in MiXCR, one entry per CDR3 protein. The sample contains about 400,000 distinct CDR3 sequences, 20% to 25% of which appear only once. This clonotype originated in an adult woman who had mild COVID-19 (a few samples of this study predate the infection). Cell type and time point are not known. The material sequenced was PBMCs or a T cell subset sorted from them (not recorded which). The rearrangement links TRBV14 to TRBJ1-1; no clear D gene. This CDR3 is CASSQERIMNTEAFF. The DNA of the CDR3 is TGTGCCAGCAGCCAAGAAAGGATCATGAACACTGAAGCTTTCTTT. Full variable domain (missing parts from reference TRBV14 and TRBJ1-1): EAGVTQFPSHSVIEKGQTVTLRCDPISGHDNLYWYRRVMGKEIKFLLHFVKESKQDESGMPNNRFLAERTGGTYSTLKVQPAELEDSGVYFCASSQERIMNTEAFFGQGTRLTVV.